The 31 T cell receptor beta chains listed next were all sequenced from one sample in a study of T cells in Graves' hyperthyroidism and ophthalmopathy. Amplified regions were TCR beta CDR3 sequences from RNA transcripts. The HTBI primer set served for first-round RT-PCR of the TCR CDR3. Using its own MiXCR run on the multiplex PCR reads, TCRdb lists one record per CDR3 protein. This sample has approximately 620,000 distinct CDR3 sequences, with over 11% found just once. Sequencing was performed on blood. The receptors here all came from a woman younger than 45 with Graves' hyperthyroidism that later progressed to Graves' ophthalmopathy.

The chain links TRBV30 to TRBJ1-2; D is undetermined. The V gene's germline CDR1 is GTSNPN and CDR2 SVGIG (reference sequence). Trimming shortened V by 3 bases and J by 4 bases, and 15 bases separated the two germline ends. There are 14 residues in the CDR3. CDR3 nucleotide sequence: TGTGCCTGGAGCCTTCCTGGATTCGGCTATGGCTACACCTTC. Residues: CAWSLPGFGYGYTF.

V is TRBV19 and J is TRBJ2-3; 7 nucleotides align to TRBD2. V lost 1 base to trimming and J lost 0 bases; unmatched junction nucleotides: 4. The length of the CDR3 is 16 residues. Germline assignment: CDR1 LNHDA and CDR2 SQIVND (reference sequence). CDR3: CASSIGLAESTDTQYF. Here the CDR3 DNA reads TGTGCCAGTAGTATAGGGCTAGCGGAGAGCACAGATACGCAGTATTTT.

This clonotype was counted many times. This chain joins TRBV10-3 and TRBJ1-1; D unresolved. Germline-derived CDR1 and CDR2 are ENHRY and SYGVKD. The V end was cut by 0 bases, the J end by 4 bases, with 9 bases between. The CDR3 runs to 14 residues. CDR3 loop: CAISESGPITEAFF. Written as DNA, the CDR3 is TGTGCCATCAGTGAGTCCGGGCCTATCACTGAAGCTTTCTTT.

The chain is built from TRBV7-9 and TRBJ1-4; D is ambiguous. There are 15 residues in the CDR3. Germline values: CDR1 SEHNR, CDR2 FQNEAQ (reference sequence). The V end lost 2 bases, the J end lost 0 bases, and 7 bases lay between the germline ends. The chain's CDR3 is CASSLLATTNEKLFF. CDR3 DNA: TGTGCCAGCAGCTTATTAGCTACAACTAATGAAAAACTGTTTTTT.

This clonotype turned up a few times. The CDR3 loop reads CASSPRIRREGGTDTQYF. The DNA for the CDR3 is TGTGCCAGCTCACCACGAATCCGACGGGAGGGCGGCACAGATACGCAGTATTTT. The chain recombines TRBV18 with TRBJ2-3; 8 bases fit TRBD2. Germline V gene sequence: CDR1 KGHSH, CDR2 LQKENI. The CDR3 extends over 18 amino acids. The ends lost 1 base at V and 1 base at J; junction bases unmatched: 10. The variable domain in full, with the rest retrieved from reference TRBV18 and TRBJ2-3, is NAGVMQNPRHLVRRRGQEARLRCSPMKGHSHVYWYRQLPEEGLKFMVYLQKENIIDESGMPKERFSAEFPKEGPSILRIQQVVRGDSAAYFCASSPRIRREGGTDTQYFGPGTRLTVL.

This clonotype was recorded many times. CDR3 sequence reads: CASSTPGLAGGHEQFF. The CDR3 DNA follows: TGCGCCAGCAGCACACCGGGACTAGCGGGAGGGCATGAGCAGTTCTTC. The chain recombines TRBV5-1 with TRBJ2-1; the match to TRBD2 covers 16 bases. CDR3 length: 16 amino acids. Trimming cost V 4 bases and J 8 bases; bases outside gene matches: 6. The germline CDR1 and CDR2 sequences are SGHRS and YFSETQ.

In this sample, this clonotype turned up many times. The chain is built from TRBV28 and TRBJ2-7, with TRBD2 matching 9 bases. Losses at the gene ends were 8 bases for V and 3 bases for J; bases not matched to a gene: 5. This CDR3 is 13 amino acids long. Looked up from germline, CDR1 is MDHEN and CDR2 is SYDVKM. CDR3 nucleotides: TGTGCCAGCGCGACTAGCGGTAACTACGAGCAGTACTTC. Its protein is CASATSGNYEQYF.

This clonotype was detected many times. The chain has TRBV5-4 and TRBJ2-5; TRBD1 agrees at 9 bases. Germline V gene sequence: CDR1 SGHNT, CDR2 YYREEE (reference sequence). The CDR3 has 14 residues. V was clipped by 1 base and J by 5 bases; unmatched bases: 3. Here the CDR3 reads CASSLTGGHETQYF. The CDR3 DNA reads as TGTGCCAGCAGCTTGACAGGGGGCCACGAGACCCAGTACTTC.

The chain has TRBV24-1 and TRBJ2-2, with D hard to call. Germline CDR1 is KGHDR and CDR2 is SFDVKD. CDR3 length equals 13 residues. The germline V and J ends were trimmed by 1 base and 7 bases, with 6 bases remaining between them. The CDR3 DNA is TGTGCCACCAGTGATTTAACAATCGGGGAGCTGTTTTTT. Translated: CATSDLTIGELFF.

This clonotype has just one count. One base away lies a much larger clone, so this may be a sequencing read error. V gene TRBV30 combines with J gene TRBJ2-6; TRBD1 or TRBD2 may be the D gene (6 bases each). The V gene's germline CDR1 is GTSNPN and CDR2 SVGIG (reference sequence). The CDR3 is 18 residues long. V was shortened by 7 bases and J by 1 base, with 23 bases between the two germline ends. The CDR3 nucleotides read TGTGCCTCCCCTGGTGTAGTGGGGGGCTCTTCTGGGGCCAACGTCCTGACTTTC. As protein: CASPGVVGGSSGANVLTF. The complete variable domain, with remaining parts taken from reference TRBV30 and TRBJ2-6, reads SQTIHQWPATLVQPVGSPLSLECTVEGTSNPNLYWYRQAAGRGLQLLFYSVGIGQISSEVPQNLSASRPQDRQFILSSKKLLLSDSGFYLCASPGVVGGSSGANVLTFGAGSRLTVL.

This clonotype was seen at least ten times. The chain combines TRBV2 with TRBJ2-5; D is possibly TRBD2 (6 bases). Trimming removed 5 bases from V and 4 bases from J, with 17 bases in between. The CDR3 length is 15 residues. CDR1 SNHLY and CDR2 FYNNEI come from the germline V gene. This CDR3 is CASSSFVGSGETQYF. The DNA of the CDR3 is TGTGCCAGCAGTTCATTCGTGGGTAGCGGAGAGACCCAGTACTTC.

The sample holds many counts of this clonotype. V is TRBV28 and J is TRBJ2-3; D may be TRBD1 (5 bases). Trimming removed 1 base at V and 4 bases at J, with 9 bases between. Looked up from germline, CDR1 is MDHEN and CDR2 is SYDVKM. CDR3 size: 14 residues. DNA for the CDR3: TGTGCCAGCAGTTTATACAGGAAAGCAGATACGCAGTATTTT. Its protein product is CASSLYRKADTQYF. Supplemented by reference TRBV28 and TRBJ2-3, the full variable domain reads DVKVTQSSRYLVKRTGEKVFLECVQDMDHENMFWYRQDPGLGLRLIYFSYDVKMKEKGDIPEGYSVSREKKERFSLILESASTNQTSMYLCASSLYRKADTQYFGPGTRLTVL.

This clonotype was counted ten times or more. This chain links TRBV6-1 with TRBJ2-7; possible D gene TRBD1, 6 bases. Germline CDR1 is MNHNS and CDR2 is SASEGT. V lost 8 bases and J 2 bases, leaving 10 bases between the germline ends. The CDR3 is 12 residues long. CDR3 nucleotide sequence: TGTGCCAGCCACAGGGTAACCTACGAGCAGTACTTC. This codes for CASHRVTYEQYF.

This clonotype was detected many times. The V and J genes are TRBV19 and TRBJ1-5; TRBD1 matches 9 bases. CDR3 length: 17 amino acids. The V gene's germline CDR1 is LNHDA and CDR2 SQIVND (reference sequence). The V segment lost 5 bases and the J segment 1 base; nucleotides outside the gene matches: 9. The DNA of the CDR3 is TGTGCCAGTAGTTCGGGGACAGGGAGGCTGAGCAATCAGCCCCAGCATTTT. Amino acids: CASSSGTGRLSNQPQHF.

Many counts were recorded for this clonotype. The chain carries TRBV6-1 and TRBJ2-1, with D perhaps TRBD1 or TRBD2 (5 bases each). Germline lookup yields CDR1 MNHNS and CDR2 SASEGT. Trimming left V 5 bases short and J 8 bases short, with 13 bases between. The CDR3 runs to 13 residues. CDR3 in amino acids: CASSQGDQDEQFF. Here the CDR3 DNA reads TGTGCCAGCAGTCAAGGGGACCAGGATGAGCAGTTCTTC.

This clonotype was seen a few times. The J gene is TRBJ1-3, the V gene TRBV6-2 or TRBV6-3; no firm D call. Germline CDR1 MNHEY, CDR2 SVGEGT. V lost 6 bases to trimming and J lost 0 bases, with 9 bases between them. The CDR3 runs to 14 residues. The CDR3: CASRHPSSGNTIYF. As DNA, the CDR3 is TGTGCCAGCAGACACCCCAGCTCTGGAAACACCATATATTTT.

This clonotype was seen repeatedly, ten times or more. The rearrangement links TRBV12-3 or TRBV12-4 to TRBJ1-4, with TRBD1 identical over 8 bases. Losses at the gene ends were 5 bases for V and 7 bases for J; bases not matched to a gene: 3. CDR3 length: 13 amino acids. CDR3 region: CASSPGTGEKLFF. The CDR3 DNA reads TGTGCCAGCAGTCCCGGGACAGGTGAAAAACTGTTTTTT.

This chain uses TRBV7-2 with TRBJ2-1, with a possible D match to TRBD1 (6 bases). The V end lost 5 bases, the J end lost 8 bases, and 19 bases lay between the germline ends. There are 15 residues in the CDR3. The V gene's germline CDR1 is SGHTA and CDR2 FQGNSA. CDR3 sequence reads: CASSPWTAPGYEQFF. The CDR3 nucleotides are TGTGCCAGCAGCCCCTGGACAGCCCCGGGGTATGAGCAGTTCTTC.

This clonotype was counted many times. J is TRBJ1-1 and V is TRBV29-1, with 8 positions matching TRBD1. Trimming at V came to 4 bases and at J to 2 bases, leaving 3 bases not matched to a gene. This CDR3 is 13 amino acids long. The germline gives CDR1 SQVTM, CDR2 ANQGSEA. The CDR3 nucleotides read TGCAGCGTTGGGGACAGGTTTAACACTGAAGCTTTCTTT. As protein: CSVGDRFNTEAFF. Variable domain in full (rest from reference TRBV29-1 and TRBJ1-1): SAVISQKPSRDICQRGTSLTIQCQVDSQVTMMFWYRQQPGQSLTLIATANQGSEATYESGFVIDKFPISRPNLTFSTLTVSNMSPEDSSIYLCSVGDRFNTEAFFGQGTRLTVV.

This clonotype has at least ten counts. This chain uses TRBV27 with TRBJ2-3; D is uncertain. Germline V gives CDR1 MNHEY, CDR2 SMNVEV (reference sequence). V lost 6 bases, J lost 0 bases, and 13 bases lay in between. CDR3 length: 15 residues. CDR3 nucleotide sequence: TGTGCCAGCAGCCCATGGCGGATTAGCACAGATACGCAGTATTTT. This codes for CASSPWRISTDTQYF.

There are many counts of this clonotype. The chain is built from TRBV11-2 and TRBJ1-1; no clear D. Germline V gives CDR1 SGHAT, CDR2 FQNNGV. The CDR3 has 14 amino acids. The ends were cut back, 2 bases at V and 0 bases at J, with 7 bases in the middle. The CDR3 spells CASSLSRMNTEAFF. DNA of the CDR3: TGTGCCAGCAGCTTATCGCGGATGAACACTGAAGCTTTCTTT.

This clonotype turned up a few times. The V call is TRBV30, the J call TRBJ2-3; TRBD2 aligns across 11 bases. This CDR3 is built from 15 residues. J gave up 1 base and V 3 bases, and 3 bases lay outside the gene matches. Per the germline V gene, CDR1 is GTSNPN and CDR2 is SVGIG (reference sequence). The CDR3 bases are TGTGCCTGGAGGACTAGCGGGACCCGCACAGATACGCAGTATTTT. This encodes CAWRTSGTRTDTQYF.

In this sample, this clonotype turned up a few times. The chain links TRBV18 to TRBJ1-4, with 7 nucleotides matching TRBD1. V was pared by 6 bases and J by 5 bases, with 6 bases of the junction left unmatched. The CDR3 covers 14 residues. The V gene's germline CDR1 is KGHSH and CDR2 LQKENI. The CDR3 DNA reads TGTGCCAGCTCGCCCAGGGGGGAAAATGAAAAACTGTTTTTT. Its translation: CASSPRGENEKLFF. Variable domain in full (rest from reference TRBV18 and TRBJ1-4): NAGVMQNPRHLVRRRGQEARLRCSPMKGHSHVYWYRQLPEEGLKFMVYLQKENIIDESGMPKERFSAEFPKEGPSILRIQQVVRGDSAAYFCASSPRGENEKLFFGSGTQLSVL.

The chain has TRBV12-3 or TRBV12-4 and TRBJ1-2; 8 bases fit TRBD1. Trimming cost V 5 bases and J 4 bases; bases outside gene matches: 12. This CDR3 has 16 residues. CDR3 sequence reads: CASSPGQGAASYGYTF. CDR3 nucleotides: TGTGCCAGCAGTCCAGGACAGGGCGCCGCTTCCTATGGCTACACCTTC.

This clonotype was found many times. This sequence joins TRBV20-1 and TRBJ1-2; tentative D call: TRBD1 (6 bases). This CDR3 has 11 residues. Germline CDR1 DFQATT, CDR2 SNEGSKA (reference sequence). The germline V and J ends were trimmed by 4 bases and 3 bases, with 6 bases remaining between them. The CDR3 nucleotides are TGCAGTGCTACAGGGGACTATGGCTACACCTTC. Translated, it gives CSATGDYGYTF.

This clonotype was seen a few times. The chain joins TRBV3-2 to TRBJ1-4; TRBD1, as called in the table, went unchecked against the DNA. TRBV3-2 is classified as a pseudogene. CDR3 length equals 15 residues. Here the CDR3 DNA reads TGTGCCAGCCGACCAAATGGGGGTTTGGAAGAAAAACTGTTTTTT. Amino acids: CASRPNGGLEEKLFF.

The CDR3 DNA is TGTGCCAGCAACGGACGGAGCCAAGAGACCCAGTACTTC. It codes for CASNGRSQETQYF. The V call is TRBV7-8, the J call TRBJ2-5; no definite D call. The CDR3 is made up of 13 amino acids. The germline V gene encodes CDR1 SGHVS and CDR2 FQNEAQ. V lost 7 bases and J 1 base, leaving 10 bases between the germline ends.

This clonotype was picked up many times. The chain carries TRBV9 and TRBJ2-3; TRBD2 is a possible D gene (6 bases). This CDR3 comprises 16 residues. Germline-derived CDR1 and CDR2 are SGDLS and YYNGEE. V was pared by 4 bases and J by 6 bases, with 21 bases between. Here the CDR3 reads CASSSVVEGLADTQYF. Here the CDR3 DNA reads TGTGCCAGCAGCAGCGTGGTGGAGGGTCTAGCGGATACGCAGTATTTT.

This clonotype was seen repeatedly, ten times or more. This chain links TRBV12-3 or TRBV12-4 with TRBJ2-3; D remains ambiguous. Trimming shortened V by 4 bases and J by 2 bases, and 7 bases separated the two germline ends. The CDR3 covers 13 residues. The CDR3 nucleotides read TGTGCCAGCAGTTATCCCCCCACAGATACGCAGTATTTT. Translated: CASSYPPTDTQYF.

Points on this clonotype: One base away lies a much larger clone, so this may be a sequencing read error. The chain joins TRBV30 to TRBJ1-5; D perhaps matches TRBD1 (6 bases). Germline V gene data show CDR1 as GTSNPN and CDR2 as SVGIG (reference sequence). CDR3 size: 13 residues. Trimming stripped 8 bases from V and 0 bases from J, with 11 bases between. The CDR3 DNA reads TGTGCCCGGGGGGCGAATAGCAATCAGCCCCAGCATTTT. This sequence encodes CARGANSNQPQHF.

As regards this clonotype: A read error is possible here, since a much larger clone lies one base away. The chain combines TRBV5-1 with TRBJ2-1; 9 bases are shared with TRBD1. This CDR3 comprises 16 residues. In germline, CDR1 is SGHRS, CDR2 YFSETQ. J gave up 9 bases and V 9 bases, and 19 bases lay outside the gene matches. DNA of the CDR3: TGCGCCATCACGAAAACAGGGGGCGTGGGGTTAGGTGAGCAGTTCTTC. It encodes CAITKTGGVGLGEQFF.